The present T cell receptor beta chain was sequenced within a study of early T cells in non-severe SARS-CoV-2 infection (dated by TCRdb to the early 2020s). Describing the broader study: Bulk RNA from unsorted whole blood was used for TCR sequencing, so alpha and beta chains could not be paired. Summary of the overall study and its limitations: VDJdb matching was skewed toward anti-spike CD8 responses and likely underestimated virus-specific expansions by missing private and CD4 specificities.

For CDR1 and CDR2, the germline V gene lists SQVTM and ANQGSEA. V is cut by 5 bases and J by 2 bases, and the space between the germline ends is 10 bases. The CDR3 contains 14 residues, cysteine and phenylalanine counted. The read is trimmed to its CDR3 DNA, 42 bases read in frame from base 1. The receptor library was made with 5' RACE. For sequencing, a NextSeq 500 was employed. The TCR library protocol attached unique molecular identifiers to individual cDNA molecules to correct for sequencing error and PCR bias. Sequencing covered both TCR alpha and beta chains, and within each sample the abundances of alpha and beta sequences were tightly co-correlated. The original methods were these. Decombinator V4 was used to perform V gene, J gene and CDR3 annotation of TCR sequences. Expanded TCRs were defined as changing significantly between any two time points under a Poisson model with p below 0.0001. Abundances of TCRs were expressed as counts per million after normalisation to the total number of TCRs sequenced in each sample. TRAV1-2 paired with TRAJ12, TRAJ20 or TRAJ33 defined MAIT TCRs, while TRAV10 paired with TRAJ18 defined iNKT TCRs. A search of VDJdb, accessed on 1 November 2021, was run for TCRs annotated to CMV, EBV and SARS-CoV-2, with TCRs annotated for multiple antigens excluded. Clones were called with MiXCR by TCRdb after fastp trimmed the public reads at Q25, and only in-frame beta chains were retained. Each entry is one CDR3 protein sequence, shown with its most common DNA and genes. The V and J calls come from TCRdb's annotation, not from the publication. A total of some 46,000 distinct CDR3 sequences appear in this sample, 9.3% of them only once. Around 14% of the sample rests with the top ten.

This clonotype was seen ten or more times. Its cognate antigen has yet to be identified. No per-base quality is available; no much larger clone lies one base away. This was a case-control study nested in a cohort of healthcare workers in London, UK, who had nasopharyngeal swab PCR tests and blood samples taken every week. Healthcare workers were enrolled in the week of the UK lockdown, from 23 to 31 March 2020, and were followed every week for up to roughly 16 weeks. The receptor was derived from an adult who was a healthcare worker with PCR-confirmed SARS-CoV-2 infection or an uninfected control (not recorded which). The sample was whole blood. Here the chain combines TRBV29-1 and TRBJ2-6; no D segment can be confidently identified. The CDR3 sequence is CSVPVYTGANVLTF. The DNA sequence is as follows: TGCAGCGTTCCGGTTTATACTGGGGCCAACGTCCTGACTTTC.